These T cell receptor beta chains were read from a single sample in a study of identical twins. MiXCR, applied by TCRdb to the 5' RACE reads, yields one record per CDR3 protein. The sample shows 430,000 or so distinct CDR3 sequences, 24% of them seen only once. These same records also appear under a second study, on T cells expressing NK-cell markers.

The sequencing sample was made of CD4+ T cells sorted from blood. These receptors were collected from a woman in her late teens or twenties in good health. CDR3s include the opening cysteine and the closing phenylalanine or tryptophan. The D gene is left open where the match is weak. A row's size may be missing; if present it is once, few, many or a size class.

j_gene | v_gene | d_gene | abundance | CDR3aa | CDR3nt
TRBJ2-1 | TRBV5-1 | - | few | CASREDSYNEQFF | TGCGCCAGCAGAGAGGATTCCTACAATGAGCAGTTCTTC
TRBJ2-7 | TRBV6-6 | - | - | CASSARSAEQYF | TGTGCCAGCAGCGCCCGGAGCGCGGAGCAGTACTTC
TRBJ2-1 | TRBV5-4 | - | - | CASTEDTNNEQFF | TGTGCCAGCACCGAGGACACCAACAATGAGCAGTTCTTC
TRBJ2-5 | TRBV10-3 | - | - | CAIREDYQYKETQYF | TGTGCCATCAGGGAGGACTACCAATACAAAGAGACCCAGTACTTC
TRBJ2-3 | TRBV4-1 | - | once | CASSQDFRPLDTQYF | TGCGCCAGCAGCCAAGATTTCAGGCCCCTTGATACGCAGTATTTT
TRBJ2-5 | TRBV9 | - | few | CASSVAESSLQETQYF | TGTGCCAGCAGCGTAGCCGAGAGCTCCCTCCAAGAGACCCAGTACTTC
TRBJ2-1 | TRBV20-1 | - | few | CSGGSNRLSYNEQFF | TGCAGTGGAGGCTCAAACAGACTCTCCTACAATGAGCAGTTCTTC
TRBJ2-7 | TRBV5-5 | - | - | CASSLAGGPTYEQYF | TGTGCCAGCAGCTTGGCCGGAGGGCCAACCTACGAGCAGTACTTC
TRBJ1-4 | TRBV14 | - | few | CASSRTNEKLFF | TGTGCCAGCAGCCGAACTAATGAAAAACTGTTTTTT
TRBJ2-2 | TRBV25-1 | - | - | CASSERAGDGELFF | TGTGCCAGCAGTGAACGGGCGGGCGACGGGGAGCTGTTTTTT
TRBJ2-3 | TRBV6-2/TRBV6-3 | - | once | CASRIRQPDTQYF | TGTGCCAGCAGGATTAGACAGCCAGATACGCAGTATTTT
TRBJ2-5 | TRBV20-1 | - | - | CSAVPGLTPGETQYF | TGCAGTGCTGTACCGGGACTTACACCGGGGGAGACCCAGTACTTC
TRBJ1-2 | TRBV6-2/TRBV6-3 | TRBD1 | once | CASSTRTGGYTF | TGTGCCAGCAGTACCCGGACAGGGGGCTACACCTTC
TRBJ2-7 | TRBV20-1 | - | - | CSAKLDRAYEQYF | TGCAGTGCTAAGTTGGACCGAGCCTACGAGCAGTACTTC
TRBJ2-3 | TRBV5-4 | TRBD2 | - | CASSLREARTDTQYF | TGTGCCAGCAGCTTGCGGGAGGCCCGCACAGATACGCAGTATTTT
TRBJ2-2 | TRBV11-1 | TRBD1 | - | CASSHGKTGGGANTGELFF | TGTGCCAGCAGCCACGGTAAAACAGGGGGCGGCGCGAACACCGGGGAGCTGTTTTTT
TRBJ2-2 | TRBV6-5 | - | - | CASSYQLAGAGELFF | TGTGCCAGCAGTTACCAGCTAGCCGGTGCCGGGGAGCTGTTTTTT
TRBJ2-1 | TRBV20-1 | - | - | CSARGTSLHNEQFF | TGCAGTGCTAGGGGAACTAGTTTGCACAATGAGCAGTTCTTC
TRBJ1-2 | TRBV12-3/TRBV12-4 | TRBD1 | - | CASSRSGQVGGYTF | TGTGCCAGCAGCCGATCTGGACAGGTTGGGGGCTACACCTTC
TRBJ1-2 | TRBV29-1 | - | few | CSVGDESGYTF | TGCAGCGTTGGCGACGAAAGTGGCTACACCTTC
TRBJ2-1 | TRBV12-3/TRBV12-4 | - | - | CASRPQVYNEQFF | TGTGCCAGCAGGCCCCAAGTTTACAATGAGCAGTTCTTC
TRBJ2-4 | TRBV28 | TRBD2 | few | CATRLAGEQYF | TGTGCCACCCGACTAGCGGGTGAACAGTACTTC
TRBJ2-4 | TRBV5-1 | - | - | CASSLVRGDLSIQYF | TGCGCCAGCAGCTTGGTCAGGGGCGACCTGAGCATTCAGTACTTC
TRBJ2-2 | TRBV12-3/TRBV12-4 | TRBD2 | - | CASSPGLAGGVGELFF | TGTGCCAGCAGCCCGGGACTAGCGGGAGGAGTCGGGGAGCTGTTTTTT
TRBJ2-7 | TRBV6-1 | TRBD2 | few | CASSEVSGSVYEQYF | TGTGCCAGCAGTGAAGTTAGCGGGAGTGTTTACGAGCAGTACTTC
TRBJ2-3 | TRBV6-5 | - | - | CASSHGAYTDTQYF | TGTGCCAGCAGTCACGGTGCGTACACAGATACGCAGTATTTT
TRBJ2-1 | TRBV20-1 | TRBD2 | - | CSARGEINSYNEQFF | TGCAGTGCCCGGGGGGAGATAAATTCCTACAATGAGCAGTTCTTC
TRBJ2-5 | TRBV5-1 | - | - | CASTPGSGVAETQYF | TGCGCCAGCACCCCAGGGTCGGGAGTTGCGGAGACCCAGTACTTC
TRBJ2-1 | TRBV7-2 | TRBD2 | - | CASSRLGGNVYNEQFF | TGTGCCAGCAGCCGTCTGGGGGGGAACGTCTACAATGAGCAGTTCTTC
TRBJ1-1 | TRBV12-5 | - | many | CASGLVRGTKAFF | TGTGCTAGTGGTTTGGTACGCGGGACGAAGGCTTTCTTT
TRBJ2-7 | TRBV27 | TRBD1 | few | CASSSTGGPTYEQYF | TGTGCCAGCAGTTCCACAGGGGGTCCTACCTACGAGCAGTACTTC
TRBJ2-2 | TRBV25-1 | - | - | CASSPLRAPNTRELFF | TGTGCCAGCAGCCCCCTACGTGCCCCGAACACCAGGGAGCTGTTTTTT
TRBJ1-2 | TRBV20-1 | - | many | CSAREGVYGYTF | TGCAGTGCTAGAGAGGGTGTCTATGGCTACACCTTC